This T cell receptor (beta chain) appears in the sequencing data of a study of T cell responses to AZD1222 COVID-19 vaccine. Study-wide results and limits: Without day 14 samples, only post-peak T cell repertoires were studied.

The CDR3 loop spans 14 amino acids. Trimming cost V 11 bases and J 3 bases, with 16 bases left between them. CDR1 is MGHRA, CDR2 YSYEKL, per germline. About this clone: Its specificity is not known.

Produced via immunoSEQ multiplex PCR; TCRdb's table is partial and in-frame only. The sample holds 75,000 to 100,000 clones, more than 90% seen once. This sequence was found in an adult in good health. V gene TRBV4-1 combines with J gene TRBJ2-2, with D perhaps TRBD2 (6 bases). The specimen comprised peripheral blood, sampled on day 0 of AZD1222 vaccination. The CDR3 is CAGKREIDTGELFF. The CDR3 DNA reads as TGCGCCGGAAAACGGGAGATTGACACCGGGGAGCTGTTTTTT.